The rows below give T cell receptor beta chains drawn from one sample of a study of blood T cell repertoires in COVID-19. Produced via immunoSEQ multiplex PCR; TCRdb's table is partial and in-frame only. The sample yields approximately 250,000 clones, approximately 88% seen once. Sequencing used peripheral blood. All receptors derive from a woman aged 70-85 years with COVID-19, enrolled during active disease. The CDR3 runs from the conserved cysteine through the conserved F or W. A D gene is named only where the DNA matches it firmly. Rows give clone size only sometimes, using once, few, many, or a class for an expanded clone.

D,J,size,V,DNA,CDR3
TRBD1,TRBJ1-2,once,TRBV5-4,TGTGCCAGCAGCCTAGGACAGGGCCAAATTAACTATGGCTACACCTTC,CASSLGQGQINYGYTF
-,TRBJ1-5,-,TRBV5-6,TGTGCCAGCAGCCAGGGTATGGGGCATCGGCAGCCCCAGCATTTT,CASSQGMGHRQPQHF
TRBD1,TRBJ1-1,-,TRBV30,TGTGCCTCCCTGTGGACAGGGAAACCGAAAGCTTTCTTT,CASLWTGKPKAFF
-,TRBJ1-5,-,TRBV28,TGTGCCAGCAAAATAACACAGGGAACTTCGCCCCAGCATTTT,CASKITQGTSPQHF
-,TRBJ1-4,-,TRBV6-5,TGTGCCAGCGGACCACAGGGAATCGGTGAAAAACTGTTTTTT,CASGPQGIGEKLFF
TRBD1,TRBJ1-1,-,TRBV19,TGTGCCAGTAGTATAGTCGGGACAGGTGGGGCTTTCTTT,CASSIVGTGGAFF
TRBD1,TRBJ2-2,-,TRBV11-3,TGTGCCAGCAGACCGGACAGGGGGCGCGGCGGGGAGCTGTTTTTT,CASRPDRGRGGELFF
-,TRBJ2-7,few,TRBV11-2,TGTGCCAGCAGACCCTGGACAGAATCCTACGAGCAGTACTTC,CASRPWTESYEQYF
-,TRBJ1-3,-,TRBV19,TGTGCCAGTAGTCGAGTCGGGTCCTCTGGAAACACCATATATTTT,CASSRVGSSGNTIYF
TRBD2,TRBJ2-7,-,TRBV15,TGTGCCACCAGCAGAGAGGCGGGGGCCTACGAGCAGTACTTC,CATSREAGAYEQYF
TRBD1,TRBJ2-2,-,TRBV28,TGTGCCAGCAGGGCGACAGGGCTATACACCGGGGAGCTGTTTTTT,CASRATGLYTGELFF